Listed here are 22 T cell receptor beta chains from one sample, sequenced in a study of T cell responses to AZD1222 COVID-19 vaccine. Repertoires were generated with immunoSEQ multiplex PCR, while TCRdb's copy carries only in-frame clones and drops some. The data contain more than 80,000 clones, around 87% of them singletons. The source was peripheral blood, collected 28 days after the second AZD1222 dose. The receptors come from an adult who received the AZD1222 COVID-19 vaccine.

The V call is TRBV15, the J call TRBJ1-2, with 9 nucleotides matching TRBD1. The germline V gene encodes CDR1 LNHNV and CDR2 YYDKDF (reference sequence). This CDR3 spans 13 amino acids. V lost 5 bases, J lost 6 bases, and 4 bases stayed unmatched. In DNA form, the CDR3 reads TGTGCCACCAGCGGGACAGGGTTCAATGGCTACACCTTC. The encoded protein is CATSGTGFNGYTF.

This chain links TRBV20-1 with TRBJ1-1, with TRBD1 matching 7 bases. The CDR3 sequence is 13 residues long. The germline V gene has CDR1 DFQATT and CDR2 SNEGSKA (reference sequence). J was trimmed by 4 bases and V by 3 bases; bases with no gene match: 5. CDR3 in amino acids: CSASGQGGTEAFF. The CDR3 region has the DNA TGCAGTGCTAGTGGGCAGGGGGGCACTGAAGCTTTCTTT.

The V and J genes are TRBV18 and TRBJ2-1, with TRBD2 matching over 12 bases. The CDR3 length is 16 residues. Germline loops: CDR1 KGHSH, CDR2 LQKENI. Germline trimming cut 3 bases from V and 7 bases from J; bases unmatched to any gene: 7. The CDR3 region has the DNA TGTGCCAGCTCACCGGCTAGCGGGAGGGCCGGGAATGAGCAGTTCTTC. Protein product: CASSPASGRAGNEQFF.

This chain joins TRBV19 and TRBJ1-2; TRBD1 might be the D (5 bases). The CDR3 covers 15 residues. Looked up from germline, CDR1 is LNHDA and CDR2 is SQIVND (reference sequence). V dropped 2 bases and J dropped 4 bases, with 14 bases sitting between them. In nucleotides, the CDR3 is TGTGCCAGTAGTATAATGGGCAGGGATTCCTATGGCTACACCTTC. This codes for CASSIMGRDSYGYTF.

V and J are TRBV18 and TRBJ2-3, with 9 bases identical to TRBD2. The V gene's germline CDR1 is KGHSH and CDR2 LQKENI. J was trimmed by 4 bases and V by 5 bases; bases with no gene match: 10. This CDR3 contains 16 residues. The CDR3 coding sequence is TGTGCCAGCTCAGCGGGTAGCGGGAGTATTGCAGATACGCAGTATTTT. This gives the protein CASSAGSGSIADTQYF.

The rearrangement links TRBV7-2 to TRBJ2-7, with D unresolved. This CDR3 has 13 residues. With 1 base removed from V and 3 bases from J, the gap between germline ends came to 7 bases. CDR1 and CDR2 from the germline V gene are SGHTA and FQGNSA. Here the CDR3 reads CASSLDPYYEQYF. In DNA form, the CDR3 reads TGTGCCAGCAGCTTAGACCCTTACTACGAGCAGTACTTC.

This rearrangement joins TRBV29-1 to TRBJ2-3, with TRBD2 identical over 10 bases. Germline-derived CDR1 and CDR2 are SQVTM and ANQGSEA. Trimming cost V 5 bases and J 2 bases; bases outside gene matches: 7. There are 15 residues in the CDR3. The DNA for the CDR3 is TGCAGCGTTCTTAATAGCGGGGGGTACACAGATACGCAGTATTTT. It yields the protein CSVLNSGGYTDTQYF.

J is TRBJ2-2 and V is TRBV20-1, with D perhaps TRBD1 (5 bases). CDR1 DFQATT and CDR2 SNEGSKA come from the germline V gene (reference sequence). There are 15 residues in the CDR3. Deletions cut 3 bases from V and 1 base from J, with 12 bases between. Here the CDR3 DNA reads TGCAGTGCTAGTCCCAGGGCATTGAACACCGGGGAGCTGTTTTTT. Translation gives CSASPRALNTGELFF.

This chain connects TRBV6-2 or TRBV6-3 to TRBJ1-1; the D gene is possibly TRBD1 (5 bases). The CDR3 is made up of 13 amino acids. Germline lookup yields CDR1 MNHEY and CDR2 SVGEGT. Trimming removed 2 bases from V and 7 bases from J, with 11 bases in between. This chain's CDR3 is CASSYRGFGEAFF. CDR3 nucleotides: TGTGCCAGCAGTTACAGGGGTTTCGGTGAAGCTTTCTTT.

The chain couples TRBV5-1 to TRBJ2-7, with TRBD1 matching over 9 bases. Germline lookup yields CDR1 SGHRS and CDR2 YFSETQ. CDR3 length equals 14 residues. V lost 3 bases and J lost 5; bases outside the gene matches: 6. The DNA for the CDR3 is TGCGCCAGCAGCTGGGGACAGGGCCCCGACGAGCAGTACTTC. This gives the protein CASSWGQGPDEQYF.

The chain links TRBV4-1 to TRBJ1-5, with D uncertain. Germline V gene sequence: CDR1 MGHRA, CDR2 YSYEKL. The CDR3 totals 14 residues. V lost 4 bases and J lost 8, with 15 bases in between. CDR3 in DNA: TGCGCCAGCAGCCTCCCAACCCGGCGTGAGCCCCAGCATTTT. Protein product: CASSLPTRREPQHF.

This chain uses TRBV3-1 (or the pseudogene TRBV3-2) with TRBJ1-1; D is possibly TRBD1 (5 bases). V was shortened by 2 bases and J by 3 bases, with 13 bases between the two germline ends. Germline CDR1 and CDR2: LGHDT and YNNKEL (reference sequence). This CDR3 contains 15 residues. In DNA form, the CDR3 reads TGTGCCAGCAGCCAAAGGGGACGTGGGGACACTGAAGCTTTCTTT. Translation: CASSQRGRGDTEAFF.

The rearrangement uses TRBV25-1 and TRBJ2-5; D is perhaps TRBD1 or TRBD2 (6 bases each). V lost 10 bases to trimming and J lost 5 bases, with 17 bases between them. The germline V gene has CDR1 MGHDK and CDR2 SYGVNS. CDR3 length: 13 residues. The CDR3 region is CATALGGRETQYF. CDR3 in DNA: TGTGCCACTGCCCTAGGGGGGCGGGAGACCCAGTACTTC.

The chain has TRBV7-2 and TRBJ1-2; D is unresolved. V was cut by 2 bases and J by 6 bases, with 13 bases left in between. The CDR3 consists of 14 residues. CDR1 is SGHTA, CDR2 FQGNSA, per germline. The CDR3 is CASSLNVGEHGYTF. The CDR3, as DNA: TGTGCCAGCAGCTTAAATGTCGGGGAGCATGGCTACACCTTC.

This clone appeared once. This chain connects TRBV2 to TRBJ2-1; D uncertain. Germline-derived CDR1 and CDR2 are SNHLY and FYNNEI. Trimming left V 4 bases short and J 9 bases short, with 22 bases between. This CDR3 has 16 amino acids. The CDR3 nucleotides read TGTGCCAGCAGTGCTCTCCGAGGAACCCCCTTGAGTGAGCAGTTCTTC. This translates into CASSALRGTPLSEQFF.

V and J are TRBV6-5 and TRBJ1-1; no firm D call. With 0 bases removed from V and 0 bases from J, the gap between germline ends came to 11 bases. Per germline, CDR1 MNHEY and CDR2 SVGAGI. This CDR3 is 16 amino acids long. The CDR3 nucleotides read TGTGCCAGCAGTTACTCGTTATTTGGGGTGAACACTGAAGCTTTCTTT. Protein product: CASSYSLFGVNTEAFF.

The chain joins TRBV4-1 to TRBJ1-5; perhaps TRBD1 as D (6 bases). Per germline, CDR1 MGHRA and CDR2 YSYEKL. V was clipped by 3 bases and J by 2 bases, with 26 bases between them. The CDR3 is 20 residues long. The DNA for the CDR3 is TGCGCCAGCAGCCACCCTAAACCGGGACAAAGGCTCGAGGGCAATCAGCCCCAGCATTTT. It yields the protein CASSHPKPGQRLEGNQPQHF.

V usage is TRBV5-1 and J usage is TRBJ1-1, with 9 bases fitting TRBD1. The length of the CDR3 is 13 residues. Germline V CDR1 and CDR2: SGHRS, YFSETQ. Trimming removed 4 bases from V and 4 bases from J; junction bases left unmatched: 2. The CDR3 DNA sequence: TGCGCCAGCAGCACACAGGGGGCCACTGAAGCTTTCTTT. Amino acid sequence: CASSTQGATEAFF.

This clone occurred once. V gene TRBV9 combines with J gene TRBJ1-1; perhaps TRBD1 as D (6 bases). The CDR3 spans 15 residues. The germline CDR1 and CDR2 sequences are SGDLS and YYNGEE. V was shortened by 4 bases and J by 0 bases, with 13 bases between the two germline ends. CDR3 residues: CASSPSGVMNTEAFF. DNA for the CDR3: TGTGCCAGCAGCCCTTCAGGGGTTATGAACACTGAAGCTTTCTTT. Full variable domain (outside the CDR3, taken from reference TRBV9 and TRBJ1-1): DSGVTQTPKHLITATGQRVTLRCSPRSGDLSVYWYQQSLDQGLQFLIQYYNGEERAKGNILERFSAQQFPDLHSELNLSSLELGDSALYFCASSPSGVMNTEAFFGQGTRLTVV.

The rearrangement links TRBV4-3 to TRBJ2-3; D may be TRBD1 or TRBD2 (6 bases each). Germline CDR1 reads LGHNA; CDR2 reads YSLEER. The CDR3 is made up of 16 amino acids. Trimming removed 1 base from V and 4 bases from J, with 15 bases in between. The CDR3 DNA follows: TGCGCCAGCAGCCAAGGTTCGGGGGCGTCTGCAGATACGCAGTATTTT. Its translation is CASSQGSGASADTQYF.

This clone has just one count. V usage is TRBV5-6 and J usage is TRBJ1-2; 7 nucleotides align to TRBD1. This CDR3 spans 14 amino acids. Per the germline V gene, CDR1 is SGHDT and CDR2 is YYEEEE. Unmatched junction bases numbered 8, after V lost 3 bases and J lost 6 bases. CDR3 DNA: TGTGCCAGCAGCTACGGGACAGACCCCAATGGCTACACCTTC. As protein: CASSYGTDPNGYTF.

V and J are TRBV12-3 or TRBV12-4 and TRBJ2-4; D possibly corresponds to TRBD1 (6 bases). CDR3 size: 13 residues. Trimming took off 3 bases at V and 9 bases at J, with 12 bases between the two ends. CDR3 bases: TGTGCCAGCAGTTTTCAGGGGTTGAGCATTCAGTACTTC. Its translation: CASSFQGLSIQYF.